One TCR beta chain is described in this entry. Its antigen is unidentified. A read error may explain this, as a much larger clone is one base away. These data belong to a study of tumor and adjacent non-tumor tissue in lung cancer. RNA was extracted from bulk tissue without any cell sorting. Between August and November 2014, newly diagnosed, chemotherapy-naive lung cancer patients underwent thoracic surgery in China. General study results and limits: Tumor tissue had significantly higher TCR diversity than normal lung. Tumor repertoires had a smaller top 100 clone share than normal lung.

Three rounds of nested PCR, following a modified ARM-PCR protocol, produced the TCRbeta library. TCRdb independently ran MiXCR on the multiplex PCR reads; one entry per CDR3 protein. The data contain about 78,000 distinct CDR3 sequences, roughly 80% of them singletons. The TCR was taken from a woman aged 50 to 60 with non-small cell lung cancer. The sample was lung tumor tissue.

The CDR3 nucleotides are TGTGCCAGCAGCTTATGGTTTGTGCCTCAAGAGACCCAGTACTTC. As protein: CASSLWFVPQETQYF. The J gene is TRBJ2-5, the V gene TRBV7-2; no clear D. Germline CDR1 reads SGHTA; CDR2 reads FQGNSA. Trimming stripped 2 bases from V and 2 bases from J, with 12 bases between. CDR3 length: 15 amino acids.